This T cell receptor (beta chain) was captured in a study of blood T cell repertoires in COVID-19. Across the study: Samples representing acute and convalescent COVID-19 were sourced from the United States, Italy and Spain.

This clone was observed a single time. Per the germline V gene, CDR1 is SGHRS and CDR2 is YFSETQ. V gave up 5 bases and J gave up 7 bases; unmatched junction bases: 9. The CDR3 is made up of 16 amino acids. Profiling relied on immunoSEQ multiplex PCR, and the TCRdb table lists in-frame clones only, not all of them. Among 250,000 to 350,000 clones listed, approximately 88% were seen once. The material sequenced was peripheral blood. The receptor's source is a woman between 45 and 60 years old with active or convalescent COVID-19. The V call is TRBV5-1, the J call TRBJ1-6; 10 bases match TRBD1. The CDR3 spells CASRLGTGVTNSPLHF. CDR3 DNA: TGCGCCAGCAGGCTTGGGACAGGGGTTACAAATTCACCCCTCCACTTT.